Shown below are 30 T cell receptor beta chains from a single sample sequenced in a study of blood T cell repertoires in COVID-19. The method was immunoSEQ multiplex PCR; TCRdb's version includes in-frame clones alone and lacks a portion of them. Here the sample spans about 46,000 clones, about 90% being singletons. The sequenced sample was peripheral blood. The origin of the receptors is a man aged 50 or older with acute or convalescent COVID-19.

CDR3: CATSGHRGPGNQPQHF. The CDR3 DNA is TGTGCCACCAGTGGCCACAGGGGGCCGGGCAATCAGCCCCAGCATTTT. The rearrangement links TRBV24-1 to TRBJ1-5; TRBD1 aligns across 9 bases. The germline V gene has CDR1 KGHDR and CDR2 SFDVKD. Trimming at V came to 5 bases and at J to 2 bases, leaving 6 bases not matched to a gene. The CDR3 is made up of 16 amino acids.

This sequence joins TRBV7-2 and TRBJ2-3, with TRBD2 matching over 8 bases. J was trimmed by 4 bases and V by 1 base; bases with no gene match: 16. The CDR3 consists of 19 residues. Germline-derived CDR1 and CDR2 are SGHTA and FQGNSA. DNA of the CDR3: TGTGCCAGCAGCTTAGGGTTGACGCTAGCGGGCTCTAAGGCAGATACGCAGTATTTT. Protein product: CASSLGLTLAGSKADTQYF.

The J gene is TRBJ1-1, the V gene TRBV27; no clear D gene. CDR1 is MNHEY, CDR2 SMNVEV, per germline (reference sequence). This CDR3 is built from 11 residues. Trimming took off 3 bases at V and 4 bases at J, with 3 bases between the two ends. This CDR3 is CASSFSTEAFF. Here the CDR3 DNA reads TGTGCCAGCAGTTTCAGCACTGAAGCTTTCTTT.

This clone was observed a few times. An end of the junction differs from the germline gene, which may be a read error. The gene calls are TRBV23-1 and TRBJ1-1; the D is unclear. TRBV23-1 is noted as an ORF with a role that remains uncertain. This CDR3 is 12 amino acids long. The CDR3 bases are TGCGCCAGCAGTCAGGAGGAGAACGGCCCGGACTTT. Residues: CASSQEENGPDF.

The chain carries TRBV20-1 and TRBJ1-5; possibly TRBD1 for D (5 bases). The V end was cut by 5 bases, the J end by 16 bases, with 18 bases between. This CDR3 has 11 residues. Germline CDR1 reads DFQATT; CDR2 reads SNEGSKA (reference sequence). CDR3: CSAGAGGIFHF. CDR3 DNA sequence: TGCAGTGCTGGGGCTGGGGGGATATTTCATTTT.

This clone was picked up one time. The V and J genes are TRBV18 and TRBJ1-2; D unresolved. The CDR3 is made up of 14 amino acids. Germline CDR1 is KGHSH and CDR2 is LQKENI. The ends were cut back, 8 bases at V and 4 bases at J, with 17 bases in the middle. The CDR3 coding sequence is TGTGCCAGCCACTCGTCAAGACTGGTCTATGGCTACACCTTC. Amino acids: CASHSSRLVYGYTF. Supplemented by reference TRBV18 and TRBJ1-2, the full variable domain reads NAGVMQNPRHLVRRRGQEARLRCSPMKGHSHVYWYRQLPEEGLKFMVYLQKENIIDESGMPKERFSAEFPKEGPSILRIQQVVRGDSAAYFCASHSSRLVYGYTFGSGTRLTVV.

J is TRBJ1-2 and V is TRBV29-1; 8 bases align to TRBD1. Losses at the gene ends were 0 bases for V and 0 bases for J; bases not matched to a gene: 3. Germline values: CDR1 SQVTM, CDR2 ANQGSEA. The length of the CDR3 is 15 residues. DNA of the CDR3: TGCAGCGTTGAAGAGGGGGGACAGGCTAACTATGGCTACACCTTC. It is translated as CSVEEGGQANYGYTF.

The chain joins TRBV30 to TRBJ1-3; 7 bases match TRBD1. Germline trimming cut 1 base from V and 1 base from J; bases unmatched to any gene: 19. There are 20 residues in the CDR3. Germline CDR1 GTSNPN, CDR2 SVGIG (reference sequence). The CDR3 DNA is TGTGCCTGGAGTGCCCTCAGGAGCAGCGGAGGGGGCGCTTCTGGAAACACCATATATTTT. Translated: CAWSALRSSGGGASGNTIYF.

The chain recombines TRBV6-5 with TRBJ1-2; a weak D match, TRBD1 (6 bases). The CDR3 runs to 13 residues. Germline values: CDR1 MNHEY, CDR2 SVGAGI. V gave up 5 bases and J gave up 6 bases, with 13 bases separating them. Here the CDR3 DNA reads TGTGCCAGCAGTCCGACAGGAGAAGATGGCTACACCTTC. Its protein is CASSPTGEDGYTF.

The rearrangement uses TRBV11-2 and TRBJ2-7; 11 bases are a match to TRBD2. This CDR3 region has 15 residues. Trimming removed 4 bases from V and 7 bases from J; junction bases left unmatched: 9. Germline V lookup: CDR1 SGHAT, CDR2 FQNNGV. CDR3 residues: CASSSKLAGENEQYF. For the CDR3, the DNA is TGTGCCAGCAGCTCAAAACTAGCGGGAGAGAATGAGCAGTACTTC.

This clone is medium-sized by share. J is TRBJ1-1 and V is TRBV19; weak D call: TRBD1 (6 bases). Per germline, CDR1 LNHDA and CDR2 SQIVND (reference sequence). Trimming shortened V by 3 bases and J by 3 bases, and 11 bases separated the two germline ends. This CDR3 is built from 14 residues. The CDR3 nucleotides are TGTGCCAGTAGTATGGGGGCGGAGTACACTGAAGCTTTCTTT. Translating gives CASSMGAEYTEAFF.

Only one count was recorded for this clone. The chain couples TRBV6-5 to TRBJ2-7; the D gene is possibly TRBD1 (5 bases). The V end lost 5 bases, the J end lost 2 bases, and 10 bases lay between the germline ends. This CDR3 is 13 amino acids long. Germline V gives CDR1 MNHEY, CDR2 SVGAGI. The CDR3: CASSTRQTYEQYF. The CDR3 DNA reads TGTGCCAGCAGTACCCGACAGACCTACGAGCAGTACTTC.

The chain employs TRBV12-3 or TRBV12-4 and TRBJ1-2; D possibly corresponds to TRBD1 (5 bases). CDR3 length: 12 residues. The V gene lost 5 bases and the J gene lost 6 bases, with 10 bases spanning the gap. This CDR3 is CASSPPGNGYTF. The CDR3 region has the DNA TGTGCCAGCAGTCCCCCAGGGAATGGCTACACCTTC.

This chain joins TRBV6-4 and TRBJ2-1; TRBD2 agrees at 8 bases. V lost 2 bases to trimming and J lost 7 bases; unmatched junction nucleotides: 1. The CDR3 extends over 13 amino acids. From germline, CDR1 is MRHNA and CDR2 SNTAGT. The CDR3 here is CASSDGGRNEQFF. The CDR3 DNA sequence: TGTGCCAGCAGTGACGGCGGGAGGAATGAGCAGTTCTTC.

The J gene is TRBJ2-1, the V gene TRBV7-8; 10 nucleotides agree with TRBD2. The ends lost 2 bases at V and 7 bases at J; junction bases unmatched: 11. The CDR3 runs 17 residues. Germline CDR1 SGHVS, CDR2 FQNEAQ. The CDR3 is CASSLRTAGGPFNEQFF. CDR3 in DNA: TGTGCCAGCAGCTTACGAACAGCGGGAGGGCCTTTTAATGAGCAGTTCTTC.

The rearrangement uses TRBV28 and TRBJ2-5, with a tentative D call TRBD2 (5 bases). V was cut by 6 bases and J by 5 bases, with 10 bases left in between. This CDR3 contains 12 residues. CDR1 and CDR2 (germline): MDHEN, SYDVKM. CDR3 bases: TGTGCCAGCAGAGTCCCGGGGGAGACCCAGTACTTC. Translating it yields CASRVPGETQYF.

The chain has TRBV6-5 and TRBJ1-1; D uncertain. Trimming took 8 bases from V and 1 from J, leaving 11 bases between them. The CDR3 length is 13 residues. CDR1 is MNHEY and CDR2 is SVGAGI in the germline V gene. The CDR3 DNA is TGTGCCAGCCCCCTGGCAGAGAACACTGAAGCTTTCTTT. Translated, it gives CASPLAENTEAFF.

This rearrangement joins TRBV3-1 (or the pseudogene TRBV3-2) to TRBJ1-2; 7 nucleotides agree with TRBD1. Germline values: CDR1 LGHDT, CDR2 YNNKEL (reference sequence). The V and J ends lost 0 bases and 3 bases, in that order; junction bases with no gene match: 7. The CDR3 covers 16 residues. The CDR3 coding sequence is TGTGCCAGCAGCCAAGACCGTCAGGGGGAATACTATGGCTACACCTTC. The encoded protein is CASSQDRQGEYYGYTF.

CDR3: CASSETDYGYTF. In DNA form, the CDR3 reads TGTGCCAGCAGTGAAACAGACTATGGCTACACCTTC. This rearrangement joins TRBV6-1 to TRBJ1-2, with D unclear. Germline lookup yields CDR1 MNHNS and CDR2 SASEGT. Trimming took 2 bases from V and 3 from J, leaving 4 bases between them. The CDR3 runs 12 residues.

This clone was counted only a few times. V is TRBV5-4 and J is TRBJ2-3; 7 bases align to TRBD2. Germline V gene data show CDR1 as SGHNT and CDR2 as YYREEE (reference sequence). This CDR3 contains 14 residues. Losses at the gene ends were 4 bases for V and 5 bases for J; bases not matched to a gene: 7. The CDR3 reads CASSAGRGVDTQYF. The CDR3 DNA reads TGTGCCAGCAGCGCTGGACGGGGGGTAGATACGCAGTATTTT. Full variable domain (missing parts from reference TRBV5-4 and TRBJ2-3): ETGVTQSPTHLIKTRGQQVTLRCSSQSGHNTVSWYQQALGQGPQFIFQYYREEENGRGNFPPRFSGLQFPNYSSELNVNALELDDSALYLCASSAGRGVDTQYFGPGTRLTVL.

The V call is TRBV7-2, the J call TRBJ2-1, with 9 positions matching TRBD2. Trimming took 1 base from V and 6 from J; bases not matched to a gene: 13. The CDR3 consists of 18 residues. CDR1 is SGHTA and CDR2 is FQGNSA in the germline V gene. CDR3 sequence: CASSLGSGAGGPPNEQFF. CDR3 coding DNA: TGTGCCAGCAGCTTAGGGTCGGGTGCGGGAGGGCCTCCCAATGAGCAGTTCTTC.

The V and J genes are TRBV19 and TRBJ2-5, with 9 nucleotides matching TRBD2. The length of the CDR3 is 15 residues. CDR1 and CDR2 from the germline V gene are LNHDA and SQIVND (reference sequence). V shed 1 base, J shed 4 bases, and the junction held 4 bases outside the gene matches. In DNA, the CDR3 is TGTGCCAGTAGTATAGGGGGACTAGCAGGAGAGACCCAGTACTTC. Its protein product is CASSIGGLAGETQYF.

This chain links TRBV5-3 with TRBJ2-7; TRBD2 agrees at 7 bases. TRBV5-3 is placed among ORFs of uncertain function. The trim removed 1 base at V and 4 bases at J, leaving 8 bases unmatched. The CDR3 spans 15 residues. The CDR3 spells CARSLHGGRGYEQYF. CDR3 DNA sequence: TGTGCCAGAAGCTTGCATGGCGGGAGAGGGTACGAGCAGTACTTC.

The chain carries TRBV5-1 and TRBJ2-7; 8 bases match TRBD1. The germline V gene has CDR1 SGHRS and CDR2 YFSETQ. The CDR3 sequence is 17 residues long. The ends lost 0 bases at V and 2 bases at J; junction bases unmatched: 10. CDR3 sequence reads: CASSLGAGPGGTYEQYF. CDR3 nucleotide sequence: TGCGCCAGCAGCTTGGGGGCTGGCCCAGGGGGCACCTACGAGCAGTACTTC.

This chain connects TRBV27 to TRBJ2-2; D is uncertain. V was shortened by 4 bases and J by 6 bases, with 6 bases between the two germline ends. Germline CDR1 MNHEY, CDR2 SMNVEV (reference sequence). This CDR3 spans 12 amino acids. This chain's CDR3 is CASSSNPGELFF. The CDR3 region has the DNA TGTGCCAGCAGTTCTAATCCCGGGGAGCTGTTTTTT.

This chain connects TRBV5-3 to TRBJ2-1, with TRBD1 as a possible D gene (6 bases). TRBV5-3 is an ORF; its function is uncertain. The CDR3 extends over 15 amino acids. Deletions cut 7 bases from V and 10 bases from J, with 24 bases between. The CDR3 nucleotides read TGTGCCAGATCCTTCTGGGGGACACCAAATCGGGAGCAGTTCTTC. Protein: CARSFWGTPNREQFF.

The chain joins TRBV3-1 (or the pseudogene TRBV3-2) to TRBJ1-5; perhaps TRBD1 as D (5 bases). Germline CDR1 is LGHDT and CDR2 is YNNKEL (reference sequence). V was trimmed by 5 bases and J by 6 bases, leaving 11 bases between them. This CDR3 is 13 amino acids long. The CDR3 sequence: CASSRQQRQPQHF. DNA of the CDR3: TGTGCCAGCAGCAGACAGCAGCGTCAGCCCCAGCATTTT.

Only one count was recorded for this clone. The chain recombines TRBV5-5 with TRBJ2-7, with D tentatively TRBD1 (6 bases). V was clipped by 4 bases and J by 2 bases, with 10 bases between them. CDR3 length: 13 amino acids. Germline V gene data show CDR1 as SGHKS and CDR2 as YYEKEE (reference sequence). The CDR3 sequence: CASSQWTAYEQYF. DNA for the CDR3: TGTGCCAGCAGCCAATGGACAGCCTACGAGCAGTACTTC.

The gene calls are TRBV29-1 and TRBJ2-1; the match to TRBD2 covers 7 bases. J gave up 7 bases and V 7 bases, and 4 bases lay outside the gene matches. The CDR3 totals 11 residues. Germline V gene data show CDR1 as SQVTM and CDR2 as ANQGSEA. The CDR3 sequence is CSGGLGNEQFF. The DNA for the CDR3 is TGCAGCGGAGGACTAGGGAATGAGCAGTTCTTC.

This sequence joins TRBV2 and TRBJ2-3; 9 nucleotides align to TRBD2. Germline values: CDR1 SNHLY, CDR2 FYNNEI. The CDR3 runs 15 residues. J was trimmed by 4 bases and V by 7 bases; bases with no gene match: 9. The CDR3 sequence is CASKEDSGRPDTQYF. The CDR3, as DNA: TGTGCCAGCAAGGAGGATAGCGGGAGACCAGATACGCAGTATTTT. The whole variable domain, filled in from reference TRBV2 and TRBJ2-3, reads EPEVTQTPSHQVTQMGQEVILRCVPISNHLYFYWYRQILGQKVEFLVSFYNNEISEKSEIFDDQFSVERPDGSNFTLKIRSTKLEDSAMYFCASKEDSGRPDTQYFGPGTRLTVL.